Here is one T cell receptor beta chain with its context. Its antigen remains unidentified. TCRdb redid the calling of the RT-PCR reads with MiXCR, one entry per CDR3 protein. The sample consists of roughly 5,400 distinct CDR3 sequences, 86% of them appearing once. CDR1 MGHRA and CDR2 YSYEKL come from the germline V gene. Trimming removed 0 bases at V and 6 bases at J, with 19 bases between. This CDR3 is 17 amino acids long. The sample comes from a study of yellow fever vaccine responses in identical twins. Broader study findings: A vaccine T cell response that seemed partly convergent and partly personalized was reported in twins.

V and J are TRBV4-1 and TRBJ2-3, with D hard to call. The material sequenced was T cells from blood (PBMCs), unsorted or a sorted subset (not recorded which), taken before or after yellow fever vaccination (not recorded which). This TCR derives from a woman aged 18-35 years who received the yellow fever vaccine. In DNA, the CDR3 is TGCGCCAGCAGCCAAGACTCCCCCGAGACCCCCGCCGATACGCAGTATTTT. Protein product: CASSQDSPETPADTQYF.